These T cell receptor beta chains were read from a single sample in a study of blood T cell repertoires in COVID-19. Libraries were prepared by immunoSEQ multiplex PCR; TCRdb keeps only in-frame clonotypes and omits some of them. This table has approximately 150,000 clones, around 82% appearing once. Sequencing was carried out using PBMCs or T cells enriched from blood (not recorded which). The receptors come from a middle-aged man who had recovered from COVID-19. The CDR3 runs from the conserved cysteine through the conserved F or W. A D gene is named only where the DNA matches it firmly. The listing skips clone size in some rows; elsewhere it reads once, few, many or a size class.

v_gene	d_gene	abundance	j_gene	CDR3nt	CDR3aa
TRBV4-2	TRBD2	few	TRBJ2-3	TGTGCCAGCAGACGCACCCCTGGGAGCGGGGGGGAGCGAGATACGCAGTATTTT	CASRRTPGSGGERDTQYF
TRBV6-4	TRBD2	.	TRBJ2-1	TGTGCCATCGTAGCGGGCCGTGAGCAGTTCTTC	CAIVAGREQFF
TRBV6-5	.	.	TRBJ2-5	TGTGCCAGCAGTTGGGGTCAGGGAAAAGAGACCCAGTACTTC	CASSWGQGKETQYF
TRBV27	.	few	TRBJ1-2	TGTGCCAGCAGTTTCCAGGGGCCCTATGGCTACACCTTC	CASSFQGPYGYTF
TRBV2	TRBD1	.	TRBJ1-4	TGTGCCAGCAAGGGACAGTCAACTAATGAAAAACTGTTTTTT	CASKGQSTNEKLFF
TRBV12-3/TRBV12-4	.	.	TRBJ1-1	TGTGCCAGCGGCTTGGAGGCCGAAGCTTTCTTT	CASGLEAEAFF
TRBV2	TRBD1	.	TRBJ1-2	TGTGCCAGCAGGCCCCAGGGGGGCCCCAACTATGGCTACACCTTC	CASRPQGGPNYGYTF
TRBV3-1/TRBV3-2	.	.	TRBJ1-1	TGTGCCAGCAGCTCGCGGGACCGGGCATACACTGAAGCTTTCTTT	CASSSRDRAYTEAFF
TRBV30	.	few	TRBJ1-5	TGTGCCTGGAGTGGCGAGATGAATCAGCCCCAGCATTTT	CAWSGEMNQPQHF
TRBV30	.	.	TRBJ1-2	TGTGCCTGGAGTCGGCAGACTGGGGGCTACACCTTC	CAWSRQTGGYTF
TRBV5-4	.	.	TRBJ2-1	TGTGCCAGCAGCCTAGACAGCCTCTCCTACAATGAGCAGTTCTTC	CASSLDSLSYNEQFF
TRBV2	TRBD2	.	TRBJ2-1	TGTGCCAGCAGCGAGCCCGGGACTAGGGTCGATGAGCAGTTCTTC	CASSEPGTRVDEQFF
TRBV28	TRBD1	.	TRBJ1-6	TGTGCCAGCAGTAAAAAGACAGGGAGTAATTCACCCCTCCACTTT	CASSKKTGSNSPLHF
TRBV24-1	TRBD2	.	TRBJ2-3	TGTGCCACCGGCGGGGATTTAGCGGGGACAGATACGCAGTATTTT	CATGGDLAGTDTQYF
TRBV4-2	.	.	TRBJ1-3	TGTGCCAGCAGCCAAGATGATGGCAGTGGAAACACCATATATTTT	CASSQDDGSGNTIYF
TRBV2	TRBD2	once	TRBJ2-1	TGTGCCAGCAGTGAAACTAGCGTATACAATGAGCAGTTCTTC	CASSETSVYNEQFF
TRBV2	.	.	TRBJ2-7	TGTGCCAGCAGTGAACATTTCGGGGGGACAACGTACGAGCAGTACTTC	CASSEHFGGTTYEQYF
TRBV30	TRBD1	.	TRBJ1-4	TGTGCCTGGAGTGCCGGGACAGAAAATGAAAAACTGTTTTTT	CAWSAGTENEKLFF
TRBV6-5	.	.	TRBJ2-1	TGTGCCAGCAGTCTACAGGGAAGCTCCTACAATGAGCAGTTCTTC	CASSLQGSSYNEQFF
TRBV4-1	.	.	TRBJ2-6	TGCGCCAGCAGCCAAGATCAAGGGGCAGGGATGGCTGGGGCCAACGTCCTGACTTTC	CASSQDQGAGMAGANVLTF
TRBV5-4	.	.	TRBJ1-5	TGTGCCAGCAGCTTGGCGAGGAAAGGGCCCCAGCATTTT	CASSLARKGPQHF
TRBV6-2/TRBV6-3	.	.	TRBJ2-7	TGTGCCAGCAGTTACTCCGACAGGGGAGGGTACGAGCAGTACTTC	CASSYSDRGGYEQYF
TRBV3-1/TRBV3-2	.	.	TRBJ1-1	TGTGCCAGCAGCCAAGGAATCCGGGACACCCCTGAAGCTTTCTTT	CASSQGIRDTPEAFF
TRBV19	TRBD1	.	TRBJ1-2	TGTGCCAGTAGAAACAGGGGGCTAGGGTATGGCTACACCTTC	CASRNRGLGYGYTF
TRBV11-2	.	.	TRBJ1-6	TGTGCCAGCAGCCCTAGCTCCTATAATTCACCCCTCCACTTT	CASSPSSYNSPLHF
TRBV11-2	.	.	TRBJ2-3	TGTGCCAGCAGCTTAAGCTCCACAGATACGCAGTATTTT	CASSLSSTDTQYF
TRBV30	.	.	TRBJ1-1	TGTGCCTGGAGTGCCCTGGGGGGATACACTGAAGCTTTCTTT	CAWSALGGYTEAFF
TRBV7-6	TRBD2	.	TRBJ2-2	TGTGCCAGCAGCTTACGCCATATGGGAGGGGCCGCCGGGGAGCTGTTTTTT	CASSLRHMGGAAGELFF
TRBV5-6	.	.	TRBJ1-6	TGTGCCAGCAGCTTGTCCAGACAGACTTATAATTCACCCCTCCACTTT	CASSLSRQTYNSPLHF
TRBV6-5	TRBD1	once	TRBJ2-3	TGTGCCAGCAGTTACGCAGAGACAGGGTCGAATACGCAGTATTTT	CASSYAETGSNTQYF
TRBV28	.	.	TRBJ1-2	TGTGCCAGCAGTTTCTACCCCTCGACAGACTATGGCTACACCTTC	CASSFYPSTDYGYTF
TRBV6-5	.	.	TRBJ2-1	TGTGCCAGCAGCCAGTTAGCCCCCGGGGACAATGAGCAGTTCTTC	CASSQLAPGDNEQFF
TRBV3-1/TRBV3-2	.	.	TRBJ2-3	TGTGCCAGCAGCCAAGGTGACGGGACAGATACGCAGTATTTT	CASSQGDGTDTQYF
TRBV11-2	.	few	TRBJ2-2	TGTGCCAGCAGCTTACAGGGTGGCACCGGGGAGCTGTTTTTT	CASSLQGGTGELFF
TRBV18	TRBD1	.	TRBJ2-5	TGTGCCAGCTCACCCCCCGACAGGGTCCAAGAGACCCAGTACTTC	CASSPPDRVQETQYF
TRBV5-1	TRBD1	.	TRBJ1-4	TGCGCCAGCAGCCAAACCAGGGGGCGAAACGAAAAACTGTTTTTT	CASSQTRGRNEKLFF
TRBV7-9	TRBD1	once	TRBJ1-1	TGTGCCAGCAGCTTAGGACAGGGACCCTTTGAAGCTTTCTTT	CASSLGQGPFEAFF
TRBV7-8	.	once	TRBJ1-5	TGTGCCAGCAGCTTGGACAGCCCTAATCAGCCCCAGCATTTT	CASSLDSPNQPQHF
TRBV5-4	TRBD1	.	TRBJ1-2	TGTGCCAGCAGCTTGAGGACAGGGAATGGCTACACCTTC	CASSLRTGNGYTF
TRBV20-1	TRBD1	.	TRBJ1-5	TGCAGTGCTAGTCGAGGGGGCGATCAGCCCCAGCATTTT	CSASRGGDQPQHF
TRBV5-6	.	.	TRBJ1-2	TGTGCCAGCAGCTCGAGGGCCGCGTCTAACTATGGCTACACCTTC	CASSSRAASNYGYTF
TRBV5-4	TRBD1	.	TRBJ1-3	TGTGCCAGCAGCAACACCCGACAGGGAAAGGGAAACACCATATATTTT	CASSNTRQGKGNTIYF
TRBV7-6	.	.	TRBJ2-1	TGTGCCAGCACCTCGGCGGGGCGAAATGAGCAGTTCTTC	CASTSAGRNEQFF
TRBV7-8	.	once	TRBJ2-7	TGTGCCAGCAGCCCCGATTCCGAGGAGCAGTACTTC	CASSPDSEEQYF
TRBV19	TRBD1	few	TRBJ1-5	TGTGCCAGTAAGGACAGGGCAATGGAGCCCCAGCATTTT	CASKDRAMEPQHF
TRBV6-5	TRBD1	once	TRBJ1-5	TGTGCCAGCAGAAACCGCAGGGACAGGGTTCAGCCCCAGCATTTT	CASRNRRDRVQPQHF
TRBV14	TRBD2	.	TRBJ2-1	TGTGCCAGCAGCCAAGTAAGCGGGGGGGCAGATGAGCAGTTCTTC	CASSQVSGGADEQFF
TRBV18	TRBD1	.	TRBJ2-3	TGTGCCAGCTCATCCGGGACAGGGGACACAGATACGCAGTATTTT	CASSSGTGDTDTQYF
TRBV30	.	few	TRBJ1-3	TGTGCCTGGAGTCGGGTTTCGGACACCATATATTTT	CAWSRVSDTIYF
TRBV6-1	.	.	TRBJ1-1	TGTGCCAGCAGTGAAGCTGGGGGGATGGACACTGAAGCTTTCTTT	CASSEAGGMDTEAFF
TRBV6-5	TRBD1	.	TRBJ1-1	TGTGCCAGCAGTACCAAGGGACAGCTTGAAGCTTTCTTT	CASSTKGQLEAFF